The entry below describes one TCR beta chain. The data stem from a study of blood T cell repertoires in COVID-19. Study in general: Spain, Italy and the United States supplied samples that represented acute and convalescent COVID-19. Sources were T cells, B-cell-depleted T cells, or PBMCs; the material itself was cDNA or gDNA.

Original processing methods: It was from reference gene primer amplification that nucleated cell counts were estimated. TCRdb keeps only in-frame clones here, not all; method: immunoSEQ multiplex PCR. V, J and clone size are those of that table, while D and trimming were read from the DNA. The sample carries about 73,000 clones, 82% recorded once. The germline V gene has CDR1 SGHKS and CDR2 YYEKEE (reference sequence). Trimming removed 3 bases at V and 2 bases at J, with 15 bases between. The CDR3 covers 16 residues. This clonotype was obtained from a woman aged 60 to 75 with acute or convalescent COVID-19. Sequencing input: peripheral blood. This chain uses TRBV5-5 with TRBJ1-5; a weak D match, TRBD1 (6 bases). CDR3 sequence (DNA): TGTGCCAGCAGCTCACAACAGGGAGCCCGCAATCAGCCCCAGCATTTT. Amino acid sequence: CASSSQQGARNQPQHF.